This is a list of T cell receptor beta chains from one sample in a study of PD-1 blockade in classical Hodgkin lymphoma. Here immunoSEQ multiplex PCR was the method, and the copy in TCRdb shows in-frame clones only, minus some. The profile covers 43,000 or so clones, with 88% appearing a single time and roughly a tenth taken by the ten largest. The sequencing used peripheral blood mononuclear cells (PBMCs), collected at baseline. Receptor source: a human donor with classical Hodgkin lymphoma. Both conserved end residues are part of each CDR3. Each record gives: CDR3 DNA, CDR3 protein, J gene, clone size, V gene, D gene. A D gene is named only where the DNA matches it firmly. Clone size is not always given. Where it is, it says once, few, many or a class for expanded clones.

TGCGCCAGCAGCCAAGGTGAGACGGTATCCTCCTACGAGCAGTACTTC,CASSQGETVSSYEQYF,TRBJ2-7,.,TRBV4-1,.
TGTGCCAGCAGTTTGGGACAGGGTGCCTACGAGCAGTACTTC,CASSLGQGAYEQYF,TRBJ2-7,.,TRBV27,TRBD1
TGTGCCAGCAGCTTTTCTCTGAACACTGAAGCTTTCTTT,CASSFSLNTEAFF,TRBJ1-1,.,TRBV5-6,.
TGTGCCAGCAGCTTAGCCCTAGGACTAGCGGGGACCTACAATGAGCAGTTCTTC,CASSLALGLAGTYNEQFF,TRBJ2-1,.,TRBV11-2,TRBD2
TGTGCCAGCAGCCCCCGGGACATACCCAACTATGGCTACACCTTC,CASSPRDIPNYGYTF,TRBJ1-2,.,TRBV9,.
TGCGCCAGCAGCTTGGTGCTAGCGGGATTCGCCGGGGAGCTGTTTTTT,CASSLVLAGFAGELFF,TRBJ2-2,.,TRBV5-1,TRBD2
TGTGCCAGCAGCTTACGTGGGACTAGCGGGAATTACAATGAGCAGTTCTTC,CASSLRGTSGNYNEQFF,TRBJ2-1,.,TRBV7-3,TRBD2
TGTGCCAGCAGCACAAATATTCGGACAGGGTTGGGCAATCAGCCCCAGCATTTT,CASSTNIRTGLGNQPQHF,TRBJ1-5,.,TRBV28,TRBD1
TGTGCCAGCAGTTTAGATAGTTCCCAAGCTAACTATGGCTACACCTTC,CASSLDSSQANYGYTF,TRBJ1-2,.,TRBV27,.
TGTGCCAGCAGCGTAGCCGGAAGGGTTGGCGCCGGGGAGCTGTTTTTT,CASSVAGRVGAGELFF,TRBJ2-2,.,TRBV9,.
TGTGCCAGCAGCCCCTCCGCCAGGGACGAGCAGTACTTC,CASSPSARDEQYF,TRBJ2-7,.,TRBV9,.
TGTGCCAGCCCACAACCTTCCAACCAGGATGAGCAGTATTTT,CASPQPSNQDEQYF,TRBJ2-3,.,TRBV21-1,.
TGTGCCAGCAGTGAAGGTTACCGCTACTATGGCTACACCTTC,CASSEGYRYYGYTF,TRBJ1-2,few,TRBV6-1,.
TGCACCAGCAGCCTTATACTTCCGGGACAGGGTATTGAGACCCAGTACTTC,CTSSLILPGQGIETQYF,TRBJ2-5,.,TRBV1,.
TGTGCCAGCAGCCCCATGGCGGGCCTCAACTATGGCTACACCTTC,CASSPMAGLNYGYTF,TRBJ1-2,.,TRBV7-3,.
TGTGCCAGCTCACCGGGACTAGCGGGAGCCGGGGAGCTGTTTTTT,CASSPGLAGAGELFF,TRBJ2-2,.,TRBV18,TRBD2
TGTGCCATCAGAGCCAGCGGGGGGGCCGGTGAGACCCAGTACTTC,CAIRASGGAGETQYF,TRBJ2-5,.,TRBV10-3,TRBD2
TGTGCCAGCAGTTACGGCATGGGGCCCTACAATGAGCAGTTCTTC,CASSYGMGPYNEQFF,TRBJ2-1,.,TRBV6-5,.
TGTGCCAGCAGCTTGGGACTAGCGGAGACGAACACCGGGGAGCTGTTTTTT,CASSLGLAETNTGELFF,TRBJ2-2,.,TRBV7-3,TRBD2
TGTGCCAGCAGTTTAGGACAGCTAAGCACTGAAGCTTTCTTT,CASSLGQLSTEAFF,TRBJ1-1,.,TRBV27,.
TGTGCCATCAGTGCTTACTTAACAGGGGCCGCCGGGGAGCTGTTTTTT,CAISAYLTGAAGELFF,TRBJ2-2,.,TRBV10-3,TRBD1
TGTGCCAGCAGTTTATTGCACGGGGGAGGGGACCCCTACGAGCAGTACTTC,CASSLLHGGGDPYEQYF,TRBJ2-7,.,TRBV27,TRBD2
TGTGCCAGTAGCCCGACAGGGGGAGGGCAGCCCCAGCATTTT,CASSPTGGGQPQHF,TRBJ1-5,.,TRBV19,TRBD1
TGTGCCAGTAGTGCCCGACAGGGGGGGATCGAGACCCAGTACTTC,CASSARQGGIETQYF,TRBJ2-5,.,TRBV19,TRBD1
TGCGCCAGCAGGCGAAGACTAGCGGGGGGGAGTGAAGAGCAGTACTTC,CASRRRLAGGSEEQYF,TRBJ2-7,.,TRBV5-1,TRBD2
TGTGCCACCAGCAGAGGAAGGGAGTACAATGAGCAGTTCTTC,CATSRGREYNEQFF,TRBJ2-1,.,TRBV15,.
TGTGCCAGCAGTTACTTTAGCTCTGGGGCCAACGTCCTGACTTTC,CASSYFSSGANVLTF,TRBJ2-6,.,TRBV6-5,.
TGCGCCAGCAGTGGAGGACAGGGCTCCTACGAGCAGTACTTC,CASSGGQGSYEQYF,TRBJ2-7,.,TRBV5-1,TRBD1
TGCGCCAGCACCCAAGAGACCCAGTACTTC,CASTQETQYF,TRBJ2-5,.,TRBV5-1,.
TGTGCCAGCAGCGAAAGTAACGGATACGAGCAGTACTTC,CASSESNGYEQYF,TRBJ2-7,.,TRBV9,.
TGTGCCAGCAGTAATAGCGTAAATGAGCAGTTCTTC,CASSNSVNEQFF,TRBJ2-1,.,TRBV11-2,.
TGTGCCAGCAGTTACTTCGGGGAGGAACTGTTTTTT,CASSYFGEELFF,TRBJ1-4,.,TRBV6-6,.
TGCGCCAGCAGCTTGGCCCCGGGACTAGCGGCCTTCAATGAGCAGTTCTTC,CASSLAPGLAAFNEQFF,TRBJ2-1,.,TRBV5-1,TRBD2
TGTGCCAGCAGCCCCCCGGTGGCTAGCGGTTCCTACGAGCAGTACTTC,CASSPPVASGSYEQYF,TRBJ2-7,.,TRBV7-9,TRBD2
TGCAGCGGGGTCCCTGAAGCGGGAGGAACAGATACGCAGTATTTT,CSGVPEAGGTDTQYF,TRBJ2-3,.,TRBV29-1,TRBD2
TGTGCCAGCAGTTTCGCCTCTAGCGGGGGGCCACGGGATACGCAGTATTTT,CASSFASSGGPRDTQYF,TRBJ2-3,.,TRBV28,TRBD2
TGTGCCAGCAGCCCGACAGGACTAGCGGGGGGGCGGTTTGGTGAGCAGTTCTTC,CASSPTGLAGGRFGEQFF,TRBJ2-1,.,TRBV7-3,TRBD2
TGCAGCGCCGACCTACGGGGGACGGCAGATACGCAGTATTTT,CSADLRGTADTQYF,TRBJ2-3,.,TRBV29-1,.
TGTGCCTCGGGGGGGGGCGCCACAGATACGCAGTATTTT,CASGGGATDTQYF,TRBJ2-3,.,TRBV19,TRBD2
TGCGCCAGCAGCTTGGTGGGCGGACTCTACGAGCAGTACTTC,CASSLVGGLYEQYF,TRBJ2-7,.,TRBV5-1,.
TGTGCCAGCAGTGAAGACAGCATCATGAACACTGAAGCTTTCTTT,CASSEDSIMNTEAFF,TRBJ1-1,few,TRBV2,.
TGCGCCAGCAGCCAACCCGGACAGTACAATGAGCAGTTCTTC,CASSQPGQYNEQFF,TRBJ2-1,.,TRBV4-1,.
TGTGCCTCGCGGACAGGGTCAGGTAGCAATCAGCCCCAGCATTTT,CASRTGSGSNQPQHF,TRBJ1-5,.,TRBV19,TRBD1
TGTGCCAGCAGTGAACTTCGATGGGTAGCGAATGAAGCTTTCTTT,CASSELRWVANEAFF,TRBJ1-1,once,TRBV2,.
TGCGCCAGCAGCGGGGGGACAGGGACCTACGAGCAGTACTTC,CASSGGTGTYEQYF,TRBJ2-7,.,TRBV5-1,TRBD1
TGTGCCAGCAGTTTGGGAAGCTCCTACAATGAGCAGTTCTTC,CASSLGSSYNEQFF,TRBJ2-1,.,TRBV27,.
TGTGCCAGCAGTGACTCTATCAGGGCCGGGGCCAACGTCCTGACTTTC,CASSDSIRAGANVLTF,TRBJ2-6,few,TRBV6-4,.
TGTGCCAGCTCACCAAAACGGGGGCGCGGTAATGAAAAACTGTTTTTT,CASSPKRGRGNEKLFF,TRBJ1-4,.,TRBV18,.
TGTGCCAGCAGCTTAGTGACAACCACCGGGGAGCTGTTTTTT,CASSLVTTTGELFF,TRBJ2-2,.,TRBV7-3,.
TGTGCCAGCAGCGACCGACTAGCGGGATCCCCCTACGAGCAGTACTTC,CASSDRLAGSPYEQYF,TRBJ2-7,once,TRBV9,TRBD2
TGTGCCAGTAGTATGGCGACGGGACGCCGGAATGAGCAGTTCTTC,CASSMATGRRNEQFF,TRBJ2-1,.,TRBV19,.
TGTGCCAGCAGCTTGATTGGGACTAATGAAAAACTGTTTTTT,CASSLIGTNEKLFF,TRBJ1-4,.,TRBV5-4,.
TGTGCCAGTAGTATTAGTCAGGGCCCCTACGAGCAGTACTTC,CASSISQGPYEQYF,TRBJ2-7,once,TRBV19,.
TGTGCCAGCAGCTCTGGACAGGGGGTAGCGGGGATTCTAGGGACAGATACGCAGTATTTT,CASSSGQGVAGILGTDTQYF,TRBJ2-3,.,TRBV5-4,TRBD1
TGTGCCACCAGGGACATCACGCCCCAAGAGACCCAGTACTTC,CATRDITPQETQYF,TRBJ2-5,.,TRBV6-5,.
TGTGCCAGCAGCGTAGGAGGGTCTAGTGAGTACGAGCAGTACTTC,CASSVGGSSEYEQYF,TRBJ2-7,.,TRBV9,.
TGTGCCAGCAGTGCCTACTGGGAGGGCCTCTTGGAGCAGTACTTC,CASSAYWEGLLEQYF,TRBJ2-7,.,TRBV2,TRBD2
TGTGCCACCAGCACAGACAGCCCCTCGTGGAACGAGCAGTACTTC,CATSTDSPSWNEQYF,TRBJ2-7,.,TRBV15,.